Sequencing of this T cell receptor beta chain was carried out in a study of OX40 agonist ivuxolimab in advanced cancers. About the study as a whole: The costimulatory receptor OX40 (CD134) was targeted by ivuxolimab, a fully human IgG2 agonistic monoclonal antibody. Intravenous ivuxolimab was administered to patients every 2 weeks at six dose levels: 0.01, 0.1, 0.3, 1.5, 3 and 10 mg/kg. Of the 50 to 55 dose-escalation patients, hepatocellular carcinoma was present in roughly 19, melanoma in around 15, renal cell carcinoma in 9 and head and neck cancer in 9. In the dose-escalation cohort, 75% to 85% of patients were male, and the mean age was roughly 56 years with a range of about 20 to 79. Prior anti-PD-1, anti-PD-L1 or anti-CTLA-4 therapy was permitted, and checkpoint inhibitors had been received by about 44% of dose-escalation patients. Partial responses occurred in three dose-escalation patients, of whom one had hepatocellular carcinoma and two had cutaneous melanoma. Peripheral TCRbeta sequencing was intended to test whether TCR sequence diversity was altered and clonal T-cell expansion was caused by ivuxolimab. The paper reports the monotherapy dose-escalation portion (N of about 50 patients) of the phase I ivuxolimab trial. Overall results and qualifications from the work: At doses from 0.1 to 3.0 mg/kg, clonal expansion was seen in both CD4+ and CD8+ blood T cells between baseline and week 6. Antigen specificity was not determined for the clonally expanded peripheral T cells. Low levels of normalized T-cell clonal expansion were also seen in some patients who did not respond. In the 0.1-3.0 mg/kg groups, partial responders had among the lowest normalized peripheral clonal expansion, particularly in CD8+ T cells. After ivuxolimab, expanded clones were on average more numerous among CD8+ T cells than among CD4+ T cells.

This clone showed up just a few times. The target of this receptor is not known. It has no much larger one-base neighbor in the sample; base qualities were not kept. The trial excluded patients who had a history of autoimmune disease or who were on systemic immunosuppression. Peripheral blood for TCR sequencing was collected from all dose cohorts at baseline, on cycle 4 day 1, and on cycle 7 day 1. The samples were drawn from a first-in-human, open-label, multicenter phase I dose-escalation trial of ivuxolimab. The trial enrolled adults with locally advanced or metastatic head and neck squamous cell, hepatocellular, melanoma or renal cell carcinoma. Before TCR sequencing, CD4+ and CD8+ T cells were separately sorted from peripheral blood. Genomic DNA was isolated from the sorted cells so that the TCRbeta CDR3 region could be sequenced. The immunoSEQ Assay was used for sequencing of TCRbeta CDR3 regions. This is the immuneACCESS table as TCRdb keeps it, with only in-frame sequences that have V and J called. A part of the clones is gone; compared with another copy, unresolved V genes explain less than half, and the rest is unexplained. For this sample the table gives more than 20,000 clones, of which roughly three quarters were detected only once. Together, the top ten hold 9.5% of the sample.

The clonotype comes from an adult with an advanced solid tumor such as melanoma, head and neck, liver or kidney cancer. Material: CD4+ or CD8+ T cells sorted from blood, obtained in a trial of the OX40 agonist ivuxolimab.

CDR3 protein: CASSPRDREKGPYEQYF. The nucleotides are TGTGCCAGCAGCCCCAGGGACAGGGAGAAAGGGCCCTACGAGCAGTACTTC. Recombination joined TRBV7-9 with TRBJ2-7; 9 middle bases align to TRBD1. Spanning cysteine to phenylalanine, the CDR3 consists of 17 amino acids. Only the CDR3 part of the read is kept: 51 bases, read in frame from the first base. The germline V gene (reference sequence) sets CDR1 to SEHNR and CDR2 to FQNEAQ. Trimming leaves V shorter by 5 bases and J shorter by 2 bases, with the junction holding 13 bases beyond the gene matches.